The rows below give T cell receptor beta chains drawn from one sample of a study of cytomegalovirus exposure and HLA in healthy donors. Some clones are missing from TCRdb's copy, which holds only in-frame ones; the method was immunoSEQ multiplex PCR. The top ten hold roughly 5.3% of the sample, which has approximately 65,000 clones, nearly 95% seen once. Sample: PBMCs. These receptors were taken from a man younger than 30 in good health and CMV-seropositive. Both conserved end residues are part of each CDR3. The D gene is left open where the match is weak. Where a row states a size, it is once, few, many or the class of an expanded clone; other rows omit it.

cdr3_length	clone_size	v_call	j_call	d_call	cdr3_aa	cdr3_nt
13	.	TRBV6-5	TRBJ2-1	.	CASTRLPYNEQFF	TGTGCCAGCACGCGACTACCCTACAATGAGCAGTTCTTC
16	.	TRBV10-3	TRBJ1-1	.	CAITPGRGAGNTEAFF	TGTGCCATCACACCCGGGAGGGGCGCGGGGAACACTGAAGCTTTCTTT
14	.	TRBV7-2	TRBJ2-7	TRBD1	CASSLGGQPGEQYF	TGTGCCAGCAGCCTAGGGGGACAGCCGGGAGAGCAGTACTTC
16	.	TRBV27	TRBJ2-7	TRBD1	CASSRTGQGINYEQYF	TGTGCCAGCAGTCGGACTGGACAGGGCATAAACTACGAGCAGTACTTC
13	.	TRBV15	TRBJ2-7	.	CATSRDYANEQYF	TGTGCCACCAGCAGGGACTACGCGAACGAGCAGTACTTC
13	.	TRBV19	TRBJ1-2	TRBD1	CASTSGTGYGYTF	TGTGCCAGTACCTCCGGGACAGGCTATGGCTACACCTTC
16	.	TRBV18	TRBJ2-2	.	CASSNTGTRNTGELFF	TGTGCCAGCTCGAATACCGGGACACGGAACACCGGGGAGCTGTTTTTT
16	.	TRBV5-1	TRBJ2-7	TRBD1	CASSLAGTGDRGEQYF	TGCGCCAGCAGCTTGGCCGGGACAGGGGATAGAGGCGAGCAGTACTTC
14	.	TRBV28	TRBJ2-7	.	CASSLKPVLYEQYF	TGTGCCAGCAGTTTAAAGCCCGTACTATACGAGCAGTACTTC
13	.	TRBV28	TRBJ2-3	.	CASSSPGGVQGDF	TGTGCCAGCAGTTCCCCCGGGGGTGTTCAAGGGGATTTT
12	.	TRBV19	TRBJ1-1	.	CASSISDTEAFF	TGTGCCAGTAGTATCTCGGACACTGAAGCTTTCTTT
16	.	TRBV4-1	TRBJ2-1	TRBD2	CASSQISGSGHNEQFF	TGCGCCAGCAGCCAAATTAGCGGGAGTGGCCACAATGAGCAGTTCTTC
16	.	TRBV5-1	TRBJ2-3	.	CASSLGQGISTDTQYF	TGCGCCAGCAGCTTGGGCCAGGGCATAAGCACAGATACGCAGTATTTT
15	.	TRBV6-5	TRBJ2-7	.	CASSYSGGLAYEQYF	TGTGCCAGCAGTTACTCAGGGGGTTTGGCCTACGAGCAGTACTTC
14	.	TRBV6-5	TRBJ2-2	TRBD2	CASSWFGGEGELFF	TGTGCCAGCAGTTGGTTTGGGGGGGAGGGGGAGCTGTTTTTT
12	.	TRBV7-7	TRBJ2-2	.	CASSFGAGELFF	TGTGCTAGCAGCTTCGGTGCCGGGGAGCTGTTTTTT
15	.	TRBV6-1	TRBJ2-3	.	CASSAPLAPTDTQYF	TGTGCCAGCAGTGCCCCGTTAGCCCCCACAGATACGCAGTATTTT
15	once	TRBV7-3	TRBJ2-7	TRBD1	CASSLTGTGSYEQYF	TGTGCCAGCAGCTTGACGGGGACAGGATCCTACGAGCAGTACTTC
14	.	TRBV5-1	TRBJ2-7	.	CASSRKDSSYEQYF	TGCGCCAGCAGCCGAAAGGACAGCTCCTACGAGCAGTACTTC
14	few	TRBV6-1	TRBJ1-2	.	CASSSSAGNYGYTF	TGTGCCAGCAGTTCCTCAGCAGGAAACTATGGCTACACCTTC
14	.	TRBV2	TRBJ2-7	.	CASSTAEGMGEQYF	TGTGCCAGCAGCACCGCGGAGGGTATGGGCGAGCAGTACTTC
15	.	TRBV11-2	TRBJ2-1	TRBD2	CASSLVSGRAFEQFF	TGTGCCAGCAGCTTAGTTTCCGGGAGGGCCTTTGAGCAGTTCTTC
16	.	TRBV5-8	TRBJ2-3	TRBD1	CASSYTGQAVVDTQYF	TGTGCCAGCAGCTATACCGGACAGGCGGTAGTAGATACGCAGTATTTT
14	.	TRBV30	TRBJ2-1	.	CAWTDRLVSDEQFF	TGTGCCTGGACCGATAGACTAGTGTCAGATGAGCAGTTCTTC
15	once	TRBV4-2	TRBJ1-5	TRBD1	CASSQPGQGHQPQHF	TGTGCCAGCAGCCAACCGGGACAGGGGCATCAGCCCCAGCATTTT
13	.	TRBV28	TRBJ1-4	TRBD1	CASTGGRDEKLFF	TGTGCATCGACAGGGGGCAGGGATGAAAAACTGTTTTTT